These 6 T cell receptor beta chains were all obtained from the same sample, sequenced in a study of blood T cell repertoires in COVID-19. Sequencing used immunoSEQ multiplex PCR; TCRdb keeps in-frame clones, though not all of them. The table has approximately 180,000 clones, about 90% seen once. Sequencing input: PBMCs or T cells enriched from blood (not recorded which). These receptors were taken from a human donor with acute COVID-19. The donor label of this sample is uncertain.

This chain links TRBV7-8 with TRBJ2-1; 10 bases align to TRBD2. The germline V gene has CDR1 SGHVS and CDR2 FQNEAQ. The trim removed 5 bases at V and 0 bases at J, leaving 13 bases unmatched. This CDR3 is built from 19 residues. The CDR3 nucleotides read TGTGCCAGCAGCCGAGATACTAGCGGGGACCATCCCTCCTACAATGAGCAGTTCTTC. Protein sequence: CASSRDTSGDHPSYNEQFF.

The CDR3 loop is CASSSAPFSGSRTQYF. CDR3 DNA sequence: TGTGCCAGCAGTTCCGCGCCTTTTAGCGGTTCAAGGACCCAGTACTTC. The genes are TRBV6-2 or TRBV6-3 and TRBJ2-5; possible D gene TRBD2, 6 bases. The CDR3 runs to 16 residues. Trimming removed 4 bases at V and 7 bases at J, with 22 bases between. Germline V CDR1 and CDR2: MNHEY, SVGEGT.

The V gene is TRBV11-3, the J gene TRBJ2-1; 7 nucleotides line up with TRBD2. Trimming cost V 5 bases and J 0 bases; bases outside gene matches: 7. The germline CDR1 and CDR2 sequences are SGHNT and YENEEA. There are 16 residues in the CDR3. In nucleotides, the CDR3 is TGTGCCAGCAGCCCAGGGTGGGGGGGCTCCTACAATGAGCAGTTCTTC. Its translation is CASSPGWGGSYNEQFF.

The sample holds a few counts of this clone. The chain uses TRBV7-8 and TRBJ2-7; D may be TRBD2 (5 bases). CDR3 length: 15 residues. Germline values: CDR1 SGHVS, CDR2 FQNEAQ. The V gene lost 1 base and the J gene lost 2 bases, with 12 bases spanning the gap. The CDR3 nucleotides read TGTGCCAGCAGCTTAGGACGAGGGAAACCCTACGAGCAGTACTTC. It yields the protein CASSLGRGKPYEQYF.

The gene calls are TRBV9 and TRBJ2-3; the match to TRBD1 covers 8 bases. Trimming at V came to 0 bases and at J to 4 bases, leaving 4 bases not matched to a gene. The CDR3 sequence is 15 residues long. CDR1 SGDLS and CDR2 YYNGEE come from the germline V gene. The CDR3 DNA sequence: TGTGCCAGCAGCGTAGGGACAGGGTTTCCAGATACGCAGTATTTT. Translated: CASSVGTGFPDTQYF.

The chain links TRBV27 to TRBJ2-1, with 12 bases that match TRBD2. CDR3 size: 15 residues. With V trimmed by 6 bases and J by 9 bases, 9 bases remained unmatched. CDR1 and CDR2 from the germline V gene are MNHEY and SMNVEV (reference sequence). The CDR3 here is CASSRLAGALGEQFF. The DNA of the CDR3 is TGTGCCAGCAGCAGACTAGCGGGGGCCCTCGGTGAGCAGTTCTTC.